This is a list of T cell receptor beta chains from one sample in a study of blood T cell repertoires in COVID-19. This table comes from immunoSEQ multiplex PCR, and its TCRdb copy is limited to in-frame clones, with some not included. Of approximately 110,000 clones listed, about four fifths were seen once; the top ten hold about 7.3%. Sequenced sample: peripheral blood. The origin of the receptors is a woman in her forties with acute or convalescent COVID-19. CDR3s include the opening cysteine and the closing phenylalanine or tryptophan.

>TRBV7-2|TRBJ2-2
CASSRAKGDTGELFF
>TRBV2|TRBJ1-5
CASSPNGGANQPQHF
>TRBV30|TRBJ2-7
CAWSVQYYEQYF
>TRBV27|TRBJ2-1
CASSVRGTSDYNEQFF
>TRBV5-4|TRBJ1-4
CASSSTGRPGANEKLFF
>TRBV3-1/TRBV3-2|TRBJ1-3
CASSPGTGGRGNTIYF
>TRBV7-2|TRBJ2-5
CASSSRTPTQYF
>TRBV6-6|TRBJ1-4
CASSYDRWEEKLFF
>TRBV4-2|TRBJ2-3
CASSQEGSTDTQYF
>TRBV29-1|TRBJ1-2
CSVENEGGFGYTF
>TRBV18|TRBJ1-2
CASSPTGTPIPEVGYTF
>TRBV2|TRBJ2-3
CASRPTSGSTDTQYF
>TRBV4-3|TRBJ2-2
CASSQWVYGEGELFF
>TRBV30|TRBJ1-2
CAWSLSVNYGYTF
>TRBV16|TRBJ1-4
CASSQSIASSTNEKLFF
>TRBV19|TRBJ2-1
CASSPRDRAFKQFF
>TRBV5-1|TRBJ1-2
CASSFGGAGGYTF
>TRBV5-1|TRBJ2-3
CASSLGPGQDTQYF
>TRBV12-3/TRBV12-4|TRBJ1-5
CASSSGNQPQHF
>TRBV2|TRBJ2-7
CASSEAQALRYGQYF
>TRBV10-1|TRBJ2-1
CASSEWTSGDDEQFF
>TRBV5-6|TRBJ1-1
CASSLEPLGQSEAFF
>TRBV7-8|TRBJ2-7
CASSRDNYEQYF
>TRBV30|TRBJ1-2
CASRDGGSGGYGYTF
>TRBV5-1|TRBJ2-2
CASSLRGQGGELFF
>TRBV5-4|TRBJ2-3
CASSFGGGASDTQYF
>TRBV10-2|TRBJ2-7
CASSGQGGSYEQYF
>TRBV7-8|TRBJ1-2
CASSVTGGNYGYTF
>TRBV4-1|TRBJ1-2
CASSQERGTGFGYTF
>TRBV19|TRBJ1-2
CASSIARDYGYTF
>TRBV18|TRBJ1-2
CASSPDGTVYHGYTF
>TRBV7-3|TRBJ2-5
CASSPGTGGETQYF
>TRBV5-1|TRBJ1-6
CASSLQGELRSPLHF
>TRBV3-1/TRBV3-2|TRBJ2-7
CASSQGQATYEQYF
>TRBV6-5|TRBJ1-1
CASSVQEWNTEAFF
>TRBV18|TRBJ2-3
CASSPPGGDTQYF
>TRBV9|TRBJ1-4
CASSPRGGTGGEKLFF
>TRBV5-1|TRBJ2-7
CASSSRGQLLYEQYF
>TRBV6-2/TRBV6-3|TRBJ1-2
CASTPTGDYGYTF
>TRBV7-9|TRBJ1-1
CASSFYTGINTEAFF
>TRBV6-5|TRBJ1-6
CASSRDRGDSPLHF
>TRBV6-6|TRBJ2-7
CASSTGGSHEQYF
>TRBV7-9|TRBJ2-2
CASSLRSGNTGELFF
>TRBV7-8|TRBJ1-1
CASSIGETGRTEAFF
>TRBV19|TRBJ1-5
CASSIPMGASNQPQHF
>TRBV29-1|TRBJ2-1
CSVARGTYNEQFF
>TRBV9|TRBJ2-5
CASSVDMRETQYF
>TRBV30|TRBJ2-2
CAWRQPGLRGNTGELFF